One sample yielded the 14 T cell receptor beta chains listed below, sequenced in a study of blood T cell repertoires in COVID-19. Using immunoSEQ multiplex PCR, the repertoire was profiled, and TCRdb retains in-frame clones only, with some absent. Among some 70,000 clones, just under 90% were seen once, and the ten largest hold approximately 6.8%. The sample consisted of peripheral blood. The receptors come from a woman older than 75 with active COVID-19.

The CDR3 sequence is CASSYDASLGSSLYF. In DNA, the CDR3 is TGTGCCAGCAGTTACGATGCGAGTCTTGGTTCTTCTCTGTACTTC. The gene calls are TRBV6-5 and TRBJ2-7; D remains unclear. The CDR3 is 15 residues long. V gave up 2 bases and J gave up 12 bases, with 23 bases separating them. The germline V gene encodes CDR1 MNHEY and CDR2 SVGAGI.

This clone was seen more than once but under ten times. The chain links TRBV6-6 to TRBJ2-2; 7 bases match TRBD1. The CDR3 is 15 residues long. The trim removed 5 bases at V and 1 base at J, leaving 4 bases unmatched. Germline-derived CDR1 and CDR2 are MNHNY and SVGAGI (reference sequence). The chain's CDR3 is CASSPRQGNTGELFF. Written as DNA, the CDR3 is TGTGCCAGCAGTCCCCGACAGGGGAACACCGGGGAGCTGTTTTTT.

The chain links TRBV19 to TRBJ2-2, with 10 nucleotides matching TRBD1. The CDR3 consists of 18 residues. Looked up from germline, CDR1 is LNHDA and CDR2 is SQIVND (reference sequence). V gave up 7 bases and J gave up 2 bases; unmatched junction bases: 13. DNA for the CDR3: TGTGCCAGTATAACTACCGGGACAGGGGTCTCCAACACCGGGGAGCTGTTTTTT. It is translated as CASITTGTGVSNTGELFF.

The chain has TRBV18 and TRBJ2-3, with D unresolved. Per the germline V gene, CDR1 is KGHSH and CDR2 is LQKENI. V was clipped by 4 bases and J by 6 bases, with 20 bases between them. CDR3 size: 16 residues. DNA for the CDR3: TGTGCCAGCTCACTCAGCGTAGGCATCACGACGGATACGCAGTATTTT. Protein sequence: CASSLSVGITTDTQYF.

The CDR3 nucleotides are TGTGCCACTGCCCCCGGGGGGAAGTCCGGGGAGCTGTTTTTT. Protein: CATAPGGKSGELFF. V usage is TRBV7-2 and J usage is TRBJ2-2; TRBD2 matches 7 bases. Germline CDR1 and CDR2: SGHTA and FQGNSA. With V trimmed by 10 bases and J by 6 bases, 11 bases remained unmatched. The CDR3 extends over 14 amino acids.

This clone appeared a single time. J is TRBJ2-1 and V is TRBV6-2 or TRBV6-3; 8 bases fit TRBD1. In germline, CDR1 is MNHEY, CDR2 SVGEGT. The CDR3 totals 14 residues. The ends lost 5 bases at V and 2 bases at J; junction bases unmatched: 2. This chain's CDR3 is CASSGQGAYNEQFF. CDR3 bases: TGTGCCAGCAGTGGACAGGGCGCCTACAATGAGCAGTTCTTC.

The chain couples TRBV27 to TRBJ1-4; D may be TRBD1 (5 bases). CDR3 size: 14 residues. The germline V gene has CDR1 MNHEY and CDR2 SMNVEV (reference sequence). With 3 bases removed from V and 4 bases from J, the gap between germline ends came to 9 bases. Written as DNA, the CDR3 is TGTGCCAGCAGTTTTCAGGGTGATAATGAAAAACTGTTTTTT. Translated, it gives CASSFQGDNEKLFF.

The DNA of the CDR3 is TGTGCCACCAGCAGAGGGGGGGCAGATACGCAGTATTTT. This codes for CATSRGGADTQYF. The chain recombines TRBV15 with TRBJ2-3; tentative D call: TRBD2 (6 bases). This CDR3 is 13 amino acids long. The ends were cut back, 1 base at V and 4 bases at J, with 6 bases in the middle. The germline CDR1 and CDR2 sequences are LNHNV and YYDKDF (reference sequence).

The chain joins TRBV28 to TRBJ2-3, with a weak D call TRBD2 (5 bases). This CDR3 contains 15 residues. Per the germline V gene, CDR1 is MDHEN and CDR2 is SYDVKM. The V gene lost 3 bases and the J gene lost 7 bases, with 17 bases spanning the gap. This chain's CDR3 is CASSFRTESGNTQYF. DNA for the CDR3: TGTGCCAGCAGTTTCAGGACGGAAAGCGGTAATACGCAGTATTTT.

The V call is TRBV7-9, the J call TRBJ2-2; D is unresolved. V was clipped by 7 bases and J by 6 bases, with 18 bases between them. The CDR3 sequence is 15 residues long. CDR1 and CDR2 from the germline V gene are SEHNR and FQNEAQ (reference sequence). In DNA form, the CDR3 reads TGTGCCAGCAACGAGGTTAACTCCCCCCCCGGGGAGCTGTTTTTT. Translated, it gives CASNEVNSPPGELFF.

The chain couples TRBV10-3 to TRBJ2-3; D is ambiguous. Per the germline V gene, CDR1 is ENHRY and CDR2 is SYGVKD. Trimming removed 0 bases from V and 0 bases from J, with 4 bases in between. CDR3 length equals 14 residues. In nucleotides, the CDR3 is TGTGCCATCAGTGAGTCGGGCAGCACAGATACGCAGTATTTT. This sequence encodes CAISESGSTDTQYF.

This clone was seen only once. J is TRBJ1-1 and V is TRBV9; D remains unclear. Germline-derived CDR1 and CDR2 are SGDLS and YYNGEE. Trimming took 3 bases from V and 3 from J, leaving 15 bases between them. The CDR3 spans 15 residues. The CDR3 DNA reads TGTGCCAGCAGCGCGACTTCCACCTCAGACACTGAAGCTTTCTTT. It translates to CASSATSTSDTEAFF.

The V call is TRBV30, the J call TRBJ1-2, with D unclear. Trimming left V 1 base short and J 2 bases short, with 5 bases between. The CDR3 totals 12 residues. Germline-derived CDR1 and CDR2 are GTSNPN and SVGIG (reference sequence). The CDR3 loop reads CAWSAGNYGYTF. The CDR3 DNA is TGTGCCTGGAGTGCCGGGAACTATGGCTACACCTTC.

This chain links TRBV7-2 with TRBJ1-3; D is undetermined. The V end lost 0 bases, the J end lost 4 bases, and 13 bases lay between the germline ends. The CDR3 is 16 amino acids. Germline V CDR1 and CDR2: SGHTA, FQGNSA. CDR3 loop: CASSLAQGGSGNTIYF. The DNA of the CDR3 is TGTGCCAGCAGCTTAGCGCAAGGAGGGTCCGGAAACACCATATATTTT. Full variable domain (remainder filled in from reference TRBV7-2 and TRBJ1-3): GAGVSQSPSNKVTEKGKDVELRCDPISGHTALYWYRQSLGQGLEFLIYFQGNSAPDKSGLPSDRFSAERTGGSVSTLTIQRTQQEDSAVYLCASSLAQGGSGNTIYFGEGSWLTVV.